This TCR beta chain was profiled in a study of PD-L1 blockade in urothelial cancer. Study summary: Bladder-origin urothelial cancer in males covered about 90% of the roughly 30 patients.

Assay: immunoSEQ multiplex PCR; the TCRdb copy retains only in-frame clones and omits some. The profile shows 30,000 to 50,000 clones, roughly 89% of them singletons. Every patient provided from 1 to 8 samples, collected pretreatment and on-treatment. This TCR was sampled from a man aged 60-69 years with urothelial cancer. The specimen comprised PBMCs, sampled around atezolizumab (anti-PD-L1) treatment.

The CDR3 sequence is CASSLRVGGEKLFF. In nucleotides, the CDR3 is TGTGCCAGCAGCTTGAGAGTGGGGGGAGAAAAACTGTTTTTT. V and J are TRBV5-8 and TRBJ1-4; tentatively, D is TRBD1 (5 bases). Deletions cut 1 base from V and 8 bases from J, with 12 bases between. CDR1 is SGHTS, CDR2 YDEGEE, per germline. CDR3 length equals 14 residues. The full variable domain, completed using reference TRBV5-8 and TRBJ1-4, is EAGVTQSPTHLIKTRGQQATLRCSPISGHTSVYWYQQALGLGLQFLLWYDEGEERNRGNFPPRFSGRQFPNYSSELNVNALELEDSALYLCASSLRVGGEKLFFGSGTQLSVL.